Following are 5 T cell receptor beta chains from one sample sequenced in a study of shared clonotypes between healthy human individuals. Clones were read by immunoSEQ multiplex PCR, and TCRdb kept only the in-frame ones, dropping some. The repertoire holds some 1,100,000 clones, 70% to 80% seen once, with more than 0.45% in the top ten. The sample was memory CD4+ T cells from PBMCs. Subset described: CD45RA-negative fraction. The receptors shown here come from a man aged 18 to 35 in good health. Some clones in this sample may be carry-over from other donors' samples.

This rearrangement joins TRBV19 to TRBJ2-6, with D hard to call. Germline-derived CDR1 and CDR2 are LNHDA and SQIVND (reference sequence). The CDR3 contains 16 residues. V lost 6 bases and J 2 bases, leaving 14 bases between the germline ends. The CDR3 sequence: CASRPREIPGANVLTF. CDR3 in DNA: TGTGCCAGTAGACCGAGAGAAATCCCTGGGGCCAACGTCCTGACTTTC.

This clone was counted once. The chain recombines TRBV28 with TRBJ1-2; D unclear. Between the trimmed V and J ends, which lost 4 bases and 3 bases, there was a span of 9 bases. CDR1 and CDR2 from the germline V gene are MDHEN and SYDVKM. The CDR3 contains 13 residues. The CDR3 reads CASSSPSDYGYTF. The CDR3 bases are TGTGCCAGCAGTTCTCCCTCTGACTATGGCTACACCTTC.

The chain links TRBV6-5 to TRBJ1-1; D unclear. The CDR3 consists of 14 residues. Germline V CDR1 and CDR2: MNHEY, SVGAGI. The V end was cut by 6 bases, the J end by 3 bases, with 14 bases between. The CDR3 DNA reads TGTGCCAGCAGGGACGCCCGAGGACACACTGAAGCTTTCTTT. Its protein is CASRDARGHTEAFF.

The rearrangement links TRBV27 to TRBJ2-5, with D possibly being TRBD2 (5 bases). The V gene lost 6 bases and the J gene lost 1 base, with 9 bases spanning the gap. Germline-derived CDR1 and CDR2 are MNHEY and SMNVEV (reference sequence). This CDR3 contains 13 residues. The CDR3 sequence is CASSPAGQETQYF. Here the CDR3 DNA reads TGTGCCAGCAGCCCGGCGGGCCAAGAGACCCAGTACTTC.

CDR3: CASSPQVAGEYEQYF. The CDR3 nucleotides read TGTGCCAGCAGCCCTCAGGTCGCGGGAGAGTACGAGCAGTACTTC. The rearrangement uses TRBV9 and TRBJ2-7; 7 bases match TRBD2. The V gene end was trimmed by 4 bases and the J gene end by 4 bases; junction bases not matched to a gene: 11. CDR1 and CDR2 (germline): SGDLS, YYNGEE. The length of the CDR3 is 15 residues.